A selection of T cell receptor beta chains follows, all from one sample in a study of cytomegalovirus exposure and HLA in healthy donors. Libraries were prepared by immunoSEQ multiplex PCR; TCRdb keeps only in-frame clonotypes and omits some of them. The sample lists some 200,000 clones, approximately 79% occurring once. Sequenced: PBMCs. Source of these receptors: a girl aged 2-10 years in good health and CMV-seronegative. The CDR3 runs from the conserved cysteine through the conserved F or W. The D gene is left open where the match is weak. The size entry is marked missing in some rows and otherwise reads once, few, many or a size class.

CASRPAGGTGELFF	TGTGCCAGCAGGCCCGCGGGGGGAACCGGGGAGCTGTTTTTT	TRBJ2-2	TRBD2	TRBV6-1	.
CASSGSGVHEQYF	TGTGCCAGCTCGGGTTCAGGGGTCCACGAGCAGTACTTC	TRBJ2-7	.	TRBV18	.
CASSLYPHEQYF	TGTGCCAGCAGCCTATATCCCCACGAGCAGTACTTC	TRBJ2-7	.	TRBV7-9	.
CASSLVGGGLTDTQYF	TGTGCCAGCAGCTTGGTTGGCGGGGGCCTCACAGATACGCAGTATTTT	TRBJ2-3	.	TRBV5-6	.
CASSLRGGLETQYF	TGCGCCAGCAGTTTGCGGGGGGGCTTAGAGACCCAGTACTTC	TRBJ2-5	TRBD2	TRBV5-1	few
CASSVSGYLVEQYF	TGTGCCAGCAGCGTATCAGGGTATTTGGTCGAGCAGTACTTC	TRBJ2-7	.	TRBV11-2	.
CASSAGQGETEAFF	TGCGCCAGCAGCGCCGGACAGGGGGAAACTGAAGCTTTCTTT	TRBJ1-1	TRBD1	TRBV5-1	.
CASSLSQGSYEQYF	TGTGCCAGCAGTTTATCGCAGGGATCCTACGAGCAGTACTTC	TRBJ2-7	.	TRBV27	few
CASSLGQGTETQYF	TGTGCCAGCAGCCTGGGACAAGGGACGGAGACCCAGTACTTC	TRBJ2-5	.	TRBV9	few
CASREYRGPTEAFF	TGTGCCAGCAGAGAATACAGGGGGCCCACTGAAGCTTTCTTT	TRBJ1-1	TRBD1	TRBV5-4	.
CASSLQTSGRVGTGELFF	TGCGCCAGCAGCCTGCAGACTAGCGGGAGGGTCGGCACCGGGGAGCTGTTTTTT	TRBJ2-2	TRBD2	TRBV5-1	.
CASSESSGGHTDTQYF	TGTGCCAGCAGTGAAAGTAGCGGAGGACACACAGATACGCAGTATTTT	TRBJ2-3	.	TRBV6-1	.
CASSLDGGYEQYF	TGTGCCAGCAGCTTGGACGGGGGATACGAGCAGTACTTC	TRBJ2-7	.	TRBV5-4	.
CASSLGSGQETQYF	TGTGCCAGCAGCTTAGGGTCGGGACAAGAGACCCAGTACTTC	TRBJ2-5	.	TRBV7-9	.
CASTHAGRELFF	TGTGCCAGTACACACGCGGGAAGGGAGCTGTTTTTT	TRBJ2-2	.	TRBV6-5	.
CAISAQGADYGYTF	TGTGCCATCAGTGCTCAGGGGGCGGACTATGGCTACACCTTC	TRBJ1-2	TRBD1	TRBV10-3	.